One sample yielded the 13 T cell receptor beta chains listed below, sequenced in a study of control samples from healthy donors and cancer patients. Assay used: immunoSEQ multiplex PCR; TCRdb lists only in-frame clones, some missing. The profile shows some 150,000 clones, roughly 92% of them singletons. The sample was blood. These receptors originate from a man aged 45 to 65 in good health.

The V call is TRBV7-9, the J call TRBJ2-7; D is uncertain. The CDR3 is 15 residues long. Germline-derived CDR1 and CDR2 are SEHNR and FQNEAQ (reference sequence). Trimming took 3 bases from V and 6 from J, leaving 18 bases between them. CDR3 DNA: TGTGCCAGCAGCTTCGGGCAGATTTTCACCTCCGAGCAGTACTTC. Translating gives CASSFGQIFTSEQYF.

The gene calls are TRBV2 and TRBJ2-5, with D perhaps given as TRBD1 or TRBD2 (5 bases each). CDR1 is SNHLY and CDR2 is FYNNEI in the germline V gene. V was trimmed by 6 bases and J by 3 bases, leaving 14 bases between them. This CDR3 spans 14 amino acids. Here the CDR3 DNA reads TGTGCCAGCAGGATGGGACGTCGGGAAGAGACCCAGTACTTC. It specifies CASRMGRREETQYF. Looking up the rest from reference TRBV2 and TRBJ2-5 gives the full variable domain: EPEVTQTPSHQVTQMGQEVILRCVPISNHLYFYWYRQILGQKVEFLVSFYNNEISEKSEIFDDQFSVERPDGSNFTLKIRSTKLEDSAMYFCASRMGRREETQYFGPGTRLLVL.

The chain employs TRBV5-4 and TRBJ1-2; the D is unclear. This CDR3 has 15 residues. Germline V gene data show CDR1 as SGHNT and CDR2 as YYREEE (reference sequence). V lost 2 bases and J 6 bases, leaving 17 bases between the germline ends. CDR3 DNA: TGTGCCAGCAGCTTCGGCAGACCCTTGGGCCATGGCTACACCTTC. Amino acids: CASSFGRPLGHGYTF.

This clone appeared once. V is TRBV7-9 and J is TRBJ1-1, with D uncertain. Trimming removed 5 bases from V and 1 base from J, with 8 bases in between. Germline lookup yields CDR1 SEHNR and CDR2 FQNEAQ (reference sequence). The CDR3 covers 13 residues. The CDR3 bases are TGTGCCAGCAGCGTCTATTCGAACACTGAAGCTTTCTTT. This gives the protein CASSVYSNTEAFF.

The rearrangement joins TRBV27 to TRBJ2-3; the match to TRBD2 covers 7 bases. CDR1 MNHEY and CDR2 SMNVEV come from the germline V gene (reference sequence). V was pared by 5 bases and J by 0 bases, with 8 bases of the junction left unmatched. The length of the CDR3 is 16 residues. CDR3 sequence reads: CASSELAPRSTDTQYF. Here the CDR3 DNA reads TGTGCCAGCAGTGAACTAGCGCCTAGAAGCACAGATACGCAGTATTTT.

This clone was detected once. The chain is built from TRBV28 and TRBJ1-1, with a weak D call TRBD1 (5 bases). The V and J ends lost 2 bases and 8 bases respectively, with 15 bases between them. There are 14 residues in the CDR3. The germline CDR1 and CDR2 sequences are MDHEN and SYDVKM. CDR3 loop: CASSLTRGFLEAFF. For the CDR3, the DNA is TGTGCCAGCAGTTTAACTAGGGGTTTTCTGGAAGCTTTCTTT.

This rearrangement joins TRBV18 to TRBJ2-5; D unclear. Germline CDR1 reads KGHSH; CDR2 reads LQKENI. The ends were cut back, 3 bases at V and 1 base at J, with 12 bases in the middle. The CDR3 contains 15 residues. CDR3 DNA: TGTGCCAGCTCACCGAACCAAGGCACCCAAGAGACCCAGTACTTC. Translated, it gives CASSPNQGTQETQYF.

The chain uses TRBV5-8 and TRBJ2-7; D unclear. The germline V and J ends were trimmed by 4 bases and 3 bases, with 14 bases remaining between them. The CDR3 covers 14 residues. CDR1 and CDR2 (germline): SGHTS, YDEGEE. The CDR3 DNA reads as TGTGCCAGCAGCGGCGGTTTGGCTAGCTACGAGCAGTACTTC. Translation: CASSGGLASYEQYF.

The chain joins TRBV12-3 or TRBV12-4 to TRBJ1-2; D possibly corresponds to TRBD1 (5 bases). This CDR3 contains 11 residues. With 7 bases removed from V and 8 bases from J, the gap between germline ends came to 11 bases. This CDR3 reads CASTGGVGYTF. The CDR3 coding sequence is TGTGCCAGCACCGGGGGGGTAGGCTACACCTTC.

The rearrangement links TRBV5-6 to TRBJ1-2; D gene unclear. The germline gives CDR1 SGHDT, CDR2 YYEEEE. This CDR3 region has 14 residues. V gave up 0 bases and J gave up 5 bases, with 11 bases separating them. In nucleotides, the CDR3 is TGTGCCAGCAGCTTGGGGACGTCCATTTATGGCTACACCTTC. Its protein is CASSLGTSIYGYTF.

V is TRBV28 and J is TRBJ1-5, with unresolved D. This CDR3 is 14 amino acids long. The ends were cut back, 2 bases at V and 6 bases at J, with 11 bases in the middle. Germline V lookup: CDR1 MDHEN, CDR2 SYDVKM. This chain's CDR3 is CASSLVSGTQPQHF. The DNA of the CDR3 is TGTGCCAGCAGTTTAGTTAGTGGAACTCAGCCCCAGCATTTT.

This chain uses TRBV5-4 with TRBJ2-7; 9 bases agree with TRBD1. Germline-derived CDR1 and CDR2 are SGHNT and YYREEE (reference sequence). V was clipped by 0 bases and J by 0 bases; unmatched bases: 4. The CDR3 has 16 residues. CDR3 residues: CASSLGQGVFSYEQYF. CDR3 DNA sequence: TGTGCCAGCAGCTTGGGACAGGGGGTGTTCTCCTACGAGCAGTACTTC.

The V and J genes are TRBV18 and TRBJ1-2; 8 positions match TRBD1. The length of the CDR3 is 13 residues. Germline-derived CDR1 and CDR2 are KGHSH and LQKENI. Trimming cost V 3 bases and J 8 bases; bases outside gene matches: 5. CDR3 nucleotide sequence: TGTGCCAGCTCACCGGGACAGGAGCAGGGCTACACCTTC. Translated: CASSPGQEQGYTF.